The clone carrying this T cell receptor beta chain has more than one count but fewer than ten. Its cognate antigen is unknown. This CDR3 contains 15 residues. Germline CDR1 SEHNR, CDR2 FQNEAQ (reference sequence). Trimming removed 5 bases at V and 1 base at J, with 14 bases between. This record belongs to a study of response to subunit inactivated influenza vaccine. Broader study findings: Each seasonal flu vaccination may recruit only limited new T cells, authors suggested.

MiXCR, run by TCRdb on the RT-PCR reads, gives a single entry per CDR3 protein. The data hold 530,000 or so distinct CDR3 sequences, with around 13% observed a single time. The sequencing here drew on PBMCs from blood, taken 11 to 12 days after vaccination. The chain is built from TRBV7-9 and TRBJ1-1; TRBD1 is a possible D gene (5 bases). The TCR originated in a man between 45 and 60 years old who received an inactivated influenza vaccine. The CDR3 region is CASSPSRQPNTEAFF. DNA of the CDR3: TGTGCCAGCAGCCCTTCCCGACAGCCGAACACTGAAGCTTTCTTT.